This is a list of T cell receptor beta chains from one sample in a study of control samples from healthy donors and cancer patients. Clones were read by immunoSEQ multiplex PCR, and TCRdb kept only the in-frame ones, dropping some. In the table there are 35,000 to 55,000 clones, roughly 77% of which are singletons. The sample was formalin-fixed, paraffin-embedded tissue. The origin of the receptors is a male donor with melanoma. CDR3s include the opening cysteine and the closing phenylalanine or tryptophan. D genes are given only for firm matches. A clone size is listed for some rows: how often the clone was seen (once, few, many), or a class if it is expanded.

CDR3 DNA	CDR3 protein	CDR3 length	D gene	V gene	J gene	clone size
TGCAGCGTTGGTTATAGTTCTTACGAGCAGTACTTC	CSVGYSSYEQYF	12	NA	TRBV29-1	TRBJ2-7	NA
TGTGCCGGGGAACAGGGAGGAGTAGGGCAAGAGACCCAGTACTTC	CAGEQGGVGQETQYF	15	NA	TRBV7-9	TRBJ2-5	NA
TGTGCCAGCAGCCAAGGGAGGGCCCCATACAATGAGCAGTTCTTC	CASSQGRAPYNEQFF	15	NA	TRBV14	TRBJ2-1	NA
TGTGCTAGTGGTTTGGGATCAACTACCGGGACTCCTAATGAAAAACTGTTTTTT	CASGLGSTTGTPNEKLFF	18	NA	TRBV12-5	TRBJ1-4	NA
TGTGCCAGCAGCCCCTCTCGCGGGGGTGAGACCCAGTACTTC	CASSPSRGGETQYF	14	TRBD2	TRBV7-3	TRBJ2-5	once
TGTGCCAGCAGCCAAGGTGATGGGGTCGAGCAGTACTTC	CASSQGDGVEQYF	13	NA	TRBV14	TRBJ2-7	NA
TGTGTCAGCAGTTTATTACAGGGCGAGCAGTACTTC	CVSSLLQGEQYF	12	NA	TRBV28	TRBJ2-7	NA
TGCAGCGTTGAGAGGACTAGCGGGGGGTACAATGAGCAGTTCTTC	CSVERTSGGYNEQFF	15	TRBD2	TRBV29-1	TRBJ2-1	NA
TGCGCCAGCAGTCTGGCCGGCTCTGGAAACACCATATATTTT	CASSLAGSGNTIYF	14	NA	TRBV10-2	TRBJ1-3	NA
TGTGCCAGCAGCTTGGGTTGGGGTTCTAACTATGGCTACACCTTC	CASSLGWGSNYGYTF	15	NA	TRBV5-4	TRBJ1-2	few
TGTGCCAGCAGCCAAGAATCGGACAGGGCTGGCACTGAAGCTTTCTTT	CASSQESDRAGTEAFF	16	TRBD1	TRBV4-2	TRBJ1-1	NA
TGTGCCTGGACCACGGGGCAGGGCCAAGAGACCCAGTACTTC	CAWTTGQGQETQYF	14	NA	TRBV30	TRBJ2-5	NA
TGCAGCGTTGCCGGGACAGGGATTACGAGCACAGATACGCAGTATTTT	CSVAGTGITSTDTQYF	16	TRBD1	TRBV29-1	TRBJ2-3	NA
TGCAGCGTCGCGACAGAACTTAATCAGCCCCAGCATTTT	CSVATELNQPQHF	13	NA	TRBV29-1	TRBJ1-5	NA
TGTGCCAGCAGCCATCGTAGTTGGGCGGCCGGGGAGCTGTTTTTT	CASSHRSWAAGELFF	15	NA	TRBV14	TRBJ2-2	NA
TGCAGCGTTGAGGGAACTGGGGCCAACGTCCTGACTTTC	CSVEGTGANVLTF	13	NA	TRBV29-1	TRBJ2-6	few
TGTGCCAGCAGTTCCTCCTACAGTGCAACTAATGAAAAACTGTTTTTT	CASSSSYSATNEKLFF	16	NA	TRBV28	TRBJ1-4	NA
TGTGCCAGCAGCCACGGGATCAACAATCAGCCCCAGCATTTT	CASSHGINNQPQHF	14	NA	TRBV6-5	TRBJ1-5	NA
TGTGCCAGCAGTGCCTTTAGCGGGAGGCGAGAGACCCAGTACTTC	CASSAFSGRRETQYF	15	TRBD2	TRBV2	TRBJ2-5	NA
TGCGCCAGCGCGGAGACAGTTGAAAAACTGTTTTTT	CASAETVEKLFF	12	NA	TRBV23-1	TRBJ1-4	NA
TGTGCCAGCTCACCACGCCAGGGGGCCGGGGAGACCCAGTACTTC	CASSPRQGAGETQYF	15	TRBD1	TRBV18	TRBJ2-5	NA
TGTGCCAGCAGTTTAAGAGGGACTAGGAACCACGAGCAGTACTTC	CASSLRGTRNHEQYF	15	TRBD2	TRBV28	TRBJ2-7	NA
TGTGCCACCAGTGATGAGGTAGTGTGGTTCTTC	CATSDEVVWFF	11	NA	TRBV24-1	TRBJ2-1	NA
TGTGCCAGCAGCTCGGGACAGTTTAATGAAAAACTGTTTTTT	CASSSGQFNEKLFF	14	TRBD1	TRBV11-2	TRBJ1-4	NA